The following is a T cell receptor beta chain sequence with its context. Its antigen is not identified. This CDR3 region has 17 residues. Trimming cost V 6 bases and J 1 base; bases outside gene matches: 7. Germline-derived CDR1 and CDR2 are KGHSH and LQKENI. This sample was included in a study of cytomegalovirus exposure and HLA in healthy donors. Study findings and constraints: Across donors, most TCRs were seen rarely, yet some public ones were widespread. Investigators reported 150 to 200 TCR beta chains as tied to cytomegalovirus.

Produced via immunoSEQ multiplex PCR; TCRdb's table is partial and in-frame only. The sample comprises 170,000 or so clones, 75% to 90% of which are singletons, and approximately 15% rests with the top ten. This rearrangement joins TRBV18 to TRBJ2-2, with 11 nucleotides matching TRBD2. The sample comprised PBMCs. The sequence was obtained from a man aged 18 to 30 in good health and CMV-seropositive. CDR3 region: CASSLTTSGRNTGELFF. CDR3 sequence (DNA): TGTGCCAGCTCGCTCACAACTAGCGGGAGGAACACCGGGGAGCTGTTTTTT.